The 32 T cell receptor beta chains given below trace back to one sample, sequenced in a study of CD8+ T cells in alopecia areata. Documented treatment: oral pan-JAK inhibitor, 5-10 mg twice daily. Sequencing relied on a cDNA template that was reverse transcribed from extracted RNA. Some clones are missing from TCRdb's copy, which holds only in-frame ones; the method was immunoSEQ multiplex PCR. This sample has under 150,000 clones, with 50% to 65% found just once. The material sequenced was CD4+ T cells sorted from blood, taken at week 24, from a patient treated with tofacitinib. The source is a human donor with alopecia areata.

V and J are TRBV2 and TRBJ2-2; either TRBD1 or TRBD2 may supply D (5 bases each). The CDR3 is made up of 14 amino acids. CDR1 and CDR2 from the germline V gene are SNHLY and FYNNEI. V was trimmed by 4 bases and J by 8 bases, leaving 14 bases between them. CDR3 DNA sequence: TGTGCCAGCAGTGGGGACGGCGGAGGAGGGGAGCTGTTTTTT. Residues: CASSGDGGGGELFF.

The chain combines TRBV5-1 with TRBJ2-1; 7 positions match TRBD1. The CDR3 totals 12 residues. After removal of 7 bases from V and 8 bases from J, the junction contained 6 bases not matched to a gene. Per the germline V gene, CDR1 is SGHRS and CDR2 is YFSETQ. The CDR3 DNA is TGCGCCAGCGGCGGACAGGTTCATGAGCAGTTCTTC. Its translation is CASGGQVHEQFF.

Of note for this clone: A junction end diverges from the germline sequence, so it may reflect a read error. The chain carries TRBV2 and TRBJ1-1, with D unclear. Germline V gene sequence: CDR1 SNHLY, CDR2 FYNNEI. This CDR3 comprises 15 residues. The CDR3 reads CASSEDFMSATEAFF. The CDR3 nucleotides read TGTGCCAGCAGCGAAGACTTTATGTCGGCCACTGAAGCTTTCTTT.

The count of this clone is one. This chain links TRBV7-2 with TRBJ1-2; D might be TRBD1 (5 bases). From germline, CDR1 is SGHTA and CDR2 FQGNSA. The V end was cut by 1 base, the J end by 7 bases, with 16 bases between. The CDR3 is made up of 15 amino acids. DNA for the CDR3: TGTGCCAGCAGCTTAGAGCCGGCGGGGCCGAGTGGCTACACCTTC. Protein sequence: CASSLEPAGPSGYTF.

J is TRBJ1-5 and V is TRBV5-6; no reliable D call. Trimming stripped 1 base from V and 0 bases from J, with 8 bases between. The V gene's germline CDR1 is SGHDT and CDR2 YYEEEE. The CDR3 has 15 residues. This chain's CDR3 is CASSLKGYSNQPQHF. CDR3 sequence (DNA): TGTGCCAGCAGCTTGAAGGGCTATAGCAATCAGCCCCAGCATTTT.

V and J are TRBV29-1 and TRBJ2-7; the D is unclear. The V and J ends lost 4 bases and 1 base respectively, with 8 bases between them. This CDR3 is built from 12 residues. Looked up from germline, CDR1 is SQVTM and CDR2 is ANQGSEA. CDR3 region: CSVGTHSYEQYF. CDR3 nucleotide sequence: TGCAGCGTTGGAACACATTCCTACGAGCAGTACTTC.

The rearrangement uses TRBV18 and TRBJ2-3, with D possibly being TRBD2 (5 bases). CDR1 and CDR2 (germline): KGHSH, LQKENI. The CDR3 runs to 16 residues. The V end lost 2 bases, the J end lost 2 bases, and 14 bases lay between the germline ends. For the CDR3, the DNA is TGTGCCAGCTCACCAGAGTATGCTAGCCTCACAGATACGCAGTATTTT. This encodes CASSPEYASLTDTQYF.

This chain uses TRBV29-1 with TRBJ1-2, with unresolved D. Germline V gene lookup returns CDR1 SQVTM and CDR2 ANQGSEA. This CDR3 has 12 amino acids. V lost 2 bases and J lost 3, with 7 bases in between. DNA of the CDR3: TGCAGCGTTGAACGAGGGTACTATGGCTACACCTTC. Protein product: CSVERGYYGYTF.

The chain carries TRBV30 and TRBJ1-2; D remains unclear. V was shortened by 0 bases and J by 2 bases, with 7 bases between the two germline ends. Germline assignment: CDR1 GTSNPN and CDR2 SVGIG (reference sequence). The CDR3 runs 13 residues. CDR3 nucleotides: TGTGCCTGGAGTGTTGGAACAAACTATGGCTACACCTTC. Translation gives CAWSVGTNYGYTF.

The chain carries TRBV7-8 and TRBJ2-7; 7 nucleotides line up with TRBD1. The V gene's germline CDR1 is SGHVS and CDR2 FQNEAQ. Trimming took 2 bases from V and 3 from J; bases not matched to a gene: 7. CDR3 length equals 15 residues. CDR3 DNA sequence: TGTGCCAGCAGCTTAAGGGAGACAGGGAACTACGAGCAGTACTTC. It encodes CASSLRETGNYEQYF.

There are a few counts of this clone. This rearrangement joins TRBV6-5 to TRBJ2-7, with TRBD1 identical over 8 bases. Germline V CDR1 and CDR2: MNHEY, SVGAGI. This CDR3 spans 15 amino acids. Losses at the gene ends were 2 bases for V and 1 base for J; bases not matched to a gene: 4. The CDR3: CASSYAGTGSYEQYF. CDR3 coding DNA: TGTGCCAGCAGTTACGCGGGGACAGGTTCCTACGAGCAGTACTTC.

This chain connects TRBV29-1 to TRBJ2-2, with 15 bases matching TRBD2. The J segment lost 8 bases and the V segment lost 6 bases, leaving 4 bases of the junction unmatched. The CDR3 runs to 14 residues. Per the germline V gene, CDR1 is SQVTM and CDR2 is ANQGSEA. CDR3 loop: CSVGTSGGSGELFF. The CDR3 DNA follows: TGCAGCGTGGGGACTAGCGGGGGGTCTGGGGAGCTGTTTTTT.

This chain's CDR3 is CASRPSGGAGETQYF. The CDR3 nucleotides read TGTGCCAGCAGGCCGAGCGGGGGGGCCGGGGAGACCCAGTACTTC. The J gene is TRBJ2-5, the V gene TRBV5-4, with 10 bases identical to TRBD2. The CDR3 is 15 residues long. Germline V lookup: CDR1 SGHNT, CDR2 YYREEE (reference sequence). V trimming: 5 bases; J trimming: 5 bases; junction bases outside the gene matches: 9.

This clone has only a few counts. V gene TRBV2 combines with J gene TRBJ2-1; TRBD2 matches 7 bases. The J segment lost 3 bases and the V segment lost 4 bases, leaving 9 bases of the junction unmatched. The germline gives CDR1 SNHLY, CDR2 FYNNEI. This CDR3 region has 16 residues. Here the CDR3 DNA reads TGTGCCAGCAGTGGGTGGGGGGGAACCGGCTACAATGAGCAGTTCTTC. Translation gives CASSGWGGTGYNEQFF.

The gene calls are TRBV5-4 and TRBJ2-3; 8 bases are shared with TRBD2. V lost 0 bases to trimming and J lost 0 bases; unmatched junction nucleotides: 3. Germline V gene lookup returns CDR1 SGHNT and CDR2 YYREEE (reference sequence). This CDR3 spans 16 amino acids. The CDR3 loop reads CASSLAAGASTDTQYF. The DNA for the CDR3 is TGTGCCAGCAGCTTGGCAGCGGGGGCTAGCACAGATACGCAGTATTTT.

This clone was detected only once. The rearrangement links TRBV29-1 to TRBJ2-3; no reliable D call. The CDR3 length is 11 residues. V was shortened by 3 bases and J by 6 bases, with 7 bases between the two germline ends. Germline V gives CDR1 SQVTM, CDR2 ANQGSEA. CDR3 bases: TGCAGCGTTGATCAGTTGGATACGCAGTATTTT. This codes for CSVDQLDTQYF.

This clone was counted only a few times. The V call is TRBV5-1, the J call TRBJ2-5; TRBD2 agrees at 7 bases. V shed 2 bases, J shed 2 bases, and the junction held 3 bases outside the gene matches. Looked up from germline, CDR1 is SGHRS and CDR2 is YFSETQ. This CDR3 contains 14 residues. The CDR3 nucleotides read TGCGCCAGCAGCTTCATCGGGGGGCAAGAGACCCAGTACTTC. As protein: CASSFIGGQETQYF.

The chain joins TRBV4-1 to TRBJ1-2, with a tentative D call TRBD1 (6 bases). CDR3 size: 15 residues. Germline V gene lookup returns CDR1 MGHRA and CDR2 YSYEKL. Trimming left V 1 base short and J 6 bases short, with 15 bases between. The CDR3 DNA sequence: TGCGCCAGCAGCCAAGTTGCGCAGGGGAAGGATGGCTACACCTTC. Translating gives CASSQVAQGKDGYTF.

V gene TRBV7-2 combines with J gene TRBJ1-3, with 8 bases fitting TRBD1. This CDR3 comprises 16 residues. Germline V gives CDR1 SGHTA, CDR2 FQGNSA. Losses at the gene ends were 3 bases for V and 2 bases for J; bases not matched to a gene: 6. CDR3: CASSLSIQGAGNTIYF. The CDR3 DNA reads TGTGCCAGCAGCTTGTCAATACAGGGGGCTGGAAACACCATATATTTT.

The V gene is TRBV29-1, the J gene TRBJ1-2; a weak D match, TRBD1 (6 bases). The germline gives CDR1 SQVTM, CDR2 ANQGSEA. Trimming shortened V by 6 bases and J by 7 bases, and 15 bases separated the two germline ends. The CDR3 runs 12 residues. CDR3 residues: CSVRTEGGGYTF. Written as DNA, the CDR3 is TGCAGCGTGAGGACAGAAGGTGGTGGCTACACCTTC.

This clone was seen a handful of times. This rearrangement joins TRBV9 to TRBJ2-3; TRBD1 might be the D (6 bases). Germline CDR1 and CDR2: SGDLS and YYNGEE. The CDR3 is made up of 15 amino acids. Trimming took off 2 bases at V and 4 bases at J, with 14 bases between the two ends. In DNA form, the CDR3 reads TGTGCCAGCAGCGTCCAGGGGTATCATCCAGATACGCAGTATTTT. As protein: CASSVQGYHPDTQYF.

This sequence joins TRBV7-3 and TRBJ2-3; D might be TRBD1 (6 bases). The germline V and J ends were trimmed by 6 bases and 11 bases, with 18 bases remaining between them. This CDR3 has 13 amino acids. Per the germline V gene, CDR1 is SGHTA and CDR2 is FQGTGA. In DNA, the CDR3 is TGTGCCAGCAGACCTGACAGGAGTGGCGTGCAGTATTTT. Its translation: CASRPDRSGVQYF. Together with reference TRBV7-3 and TRBJ2-3, the CDR3 gives the full variable domain: GAGVSQTPSNKVTEKGKYVELRCDPISGHTALYWYRQSLGQGPEFLIYFQGTGAADDSGLPNDRFFAVRPEGSVSTLKIQRTERGDSAVYLCASRPDRSGVQYFGPGTRLTVL.

This clone has more than one count but fewer than ten. This chain joins TRBV10-3 and TRBJ1-4; D is unresolved. Per germline, CDR1 ENHRY and CDR2 SYGVKD. V was trimmed by 8 bases and J by 6 bases, leaving 10 bases between them. The CDR3 totals 12 residues. CDR3 loop: CAIGERDEKLFF. CDR3 bases: TGTGCCATCGGGGAGAGGGATGAAAAACTGTTTTTT.

The chain couples TRBV29-1 to TRBJ1-2; D is undetermined. This CDR3 has 12 amino acids. In germline, CDR1 is SQVTM, CDR2 ANQGSEA. The ends were cut back, 6 bases at V and 2 bases at J, with 10 bases in the middle. This CDR3 is CSVRTQNYGYTF. CDR3 nucleotide sequence: TGCAGCGTGAGGACCCAAAACTATGGCTACACCTTC.

This clone occurred a few times. The V gene is TRBV29-1, the J gene TRBJ1-2, with D unresolved. Trimming took 8 bases from V and 5 from J, leaving 9 bases between them. This CDR3 contains 10 residues. Germline V lookup: CDR1 SQVTM, CDR2 ANQGSEA. The CDR3 DNA reads as TGCAGCACAGAGAGTTATGGCTACACCTTC. Protein: CSTESYGYTF.

The chain couples TRBV10-3 to TRBJ2-7, with 10 bases fitting TRBD1. V lost 6 bases and J lost 2; bases outside the gene matches: 4. The CDR3 covers 14 residues. Germline values: CDR1 ENHRY, CDR2 SYGVKD. CDR3 amino acids: CAISRGTGAYEQYF. The CDR3 nucleotides are TGTGCCATCAGCCGCGGGACAGGGGCCTACGAGCAGTACTTC.

The J gene is TRBJ2-5, the V gene TRBV4-3; TRBD1 agrees at 8 bases. The CDR3 has 15 residues. The trim removed 3 bases at V and 4 bases at J, leaving 7 bases unmatched. Germline-derived CDR1 and CDR2 are LGHNA and YSLEER. Written as DNA, the CDR3 is TGCGCCAGCAGCCAGACCGGGACAGGAGGAGAGACCCAGTACTTC. It encodes CASSQTGTGGETQYF.

This clone has more than one count but fewer than ten. This specimen includes other DNA sequences encoding the same CDR3. The CDR3 DNA follows: TGCGCCAGCAGCCTCCAAGAGACCCAGTACTTC. Its protein product is CASSLQETQYF. The rearrangement uses TRBV5-1 and TRBJ2-5; D remains unclear. Looked up from germline, CDR1 is SGHRS and CDR2 is YFSETQ. Between the trimmed V and J ends, which lost 4 bases and 1 base, there was a span of 2 bases. The CDR3 sequence is 11 residues long.

The J gene is TRBJ2-5, the V gene TRBV11-2; D is unresolved. The germline gives CDR1 SGHAT, CDR2 FQNNGV. V gave up 1 base and J gave up 4 bases, with 10 bases separating them. The CDR3 length is 14 residues. The CDR3 nucleotides read TGTGCCAGCAGCTTAGCCGGCATCTTAGAGACCCAGTACTTC. Translation gives CASSLAGILETQYF.

This clone was observed a single time. The V and J genes are TRBV4-1 and TRBJ2-5, with 9 bases matching TRBD2. The CDR3 is 17 amino acids. In germline, CDR1 is MGHRA, CDR2 YSYEKL. Trimming took 1 base from V and 3 from J; bases not matched to a gene: 9. CDR3 region: CASSQVTRRGGKETQYF. In DNA form, the CDR3 reads TGCGCCAGCAGCCAAGTTACGAGGCGGGGGGGCAAAGAGACCCAGTACTTC.

The chain joins TRBV7-9 to TRBJ2-7; D may be TRBD2 (6 bases). The germline CDR1 and CDR2 sequences are SEHNR and FQNEAQ (reference sequence). The CDR3 has 14 residues. V was clipped by 5 bases and J by 0 bases, with 11 bases between them. Here the CDR3 reads CASSSSGISYEQYF. CDR3 nucleotide sequence: TGTGCCAGCAGCAGTAGCGGCATCTCCTACGAGCAGTACTTC.

The chain uses TRBV7-2 and TRBJ2-5; tentative D call: TRBD2 (6 bases). The CDR3 extends over 16 amino acids. Germline loops: CDR1 SGHTA, CDR2 FQGNSA. V shed 3 bases and J shed 8 bases, with 22 bases lying between them. The CDR3 reads CASSLTGDLPPRTQYF. The CDR3 coding sequence is TGTGCCAGCAGCTTGACGGGGGACTTACCACCAAGAACCCAGTACTTC.